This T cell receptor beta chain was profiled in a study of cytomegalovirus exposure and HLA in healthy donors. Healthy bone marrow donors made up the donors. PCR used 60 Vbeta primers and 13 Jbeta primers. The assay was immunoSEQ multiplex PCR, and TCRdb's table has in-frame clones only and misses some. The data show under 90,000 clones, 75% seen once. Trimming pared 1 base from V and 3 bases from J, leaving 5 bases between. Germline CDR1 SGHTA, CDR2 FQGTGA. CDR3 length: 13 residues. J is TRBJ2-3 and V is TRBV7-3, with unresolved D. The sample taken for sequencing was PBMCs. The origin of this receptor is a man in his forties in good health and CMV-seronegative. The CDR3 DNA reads TGTGCCAGCAGCTTAATCGGGACAGATACGCAGTATTTT. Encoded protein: CASSLIGTDTQYF.